This TCR beta chain was obtained from a study of blood T cell repertoires in COVID-19. In the authors' methods: From reference gene primer amplification, estimates of nucleated cell counts were derived. This table comes from immunoSEQ multiplex PCR, and its TCRdb copy is limited to in-frame clones, with some not included. The V and J calls and clone size come from that table; D and trimming were worked out from the DNA. The sample has 120,000 or so clones; roughly nine tenths are singletons. Sequencing was carried out using peripheral blood. The clonotype originates from a human donor in a cohort sampled during active COVID-19.

Here the CDR3 reads CASSFIQGTGITDYTIYF. The CDR3 nucleotides are TGTGCCAGCAGCTTCATCCAGGGCACAGGGATTACAGATTACACCATATATTTT. The chain joins TRBV5-6 to TRBJ1-3; a possible D gene is TRBD1 (6 bases). Germline V gene data show CDR1 as SGHDT and CDR2 as YYEEEE. V was pared by 2 bases and J by 8 bases, with 26 bases between. This CDR3 region has 18 residues.